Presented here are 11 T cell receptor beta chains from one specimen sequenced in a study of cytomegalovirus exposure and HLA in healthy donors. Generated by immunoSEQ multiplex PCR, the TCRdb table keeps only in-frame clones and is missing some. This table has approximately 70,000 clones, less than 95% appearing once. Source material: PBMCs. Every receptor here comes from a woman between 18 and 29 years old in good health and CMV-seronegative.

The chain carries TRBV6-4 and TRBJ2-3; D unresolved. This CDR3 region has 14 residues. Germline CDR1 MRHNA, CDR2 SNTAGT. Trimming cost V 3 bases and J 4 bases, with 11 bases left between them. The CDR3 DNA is TGTGCCAGCAGTGATATGGCAGAGGCAGATACGCAGTATTTT. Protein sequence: CASSDMAEADTQYF.

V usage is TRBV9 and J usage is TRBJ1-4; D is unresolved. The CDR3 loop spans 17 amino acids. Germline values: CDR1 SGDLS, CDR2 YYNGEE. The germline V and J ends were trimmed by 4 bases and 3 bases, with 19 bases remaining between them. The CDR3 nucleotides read TGTGCCAGCAGCCCCTCAACCCCCGGGGTAGCTAATGAAAAACTGTTTTTT. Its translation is CASSPSTPGVANEKLFF.

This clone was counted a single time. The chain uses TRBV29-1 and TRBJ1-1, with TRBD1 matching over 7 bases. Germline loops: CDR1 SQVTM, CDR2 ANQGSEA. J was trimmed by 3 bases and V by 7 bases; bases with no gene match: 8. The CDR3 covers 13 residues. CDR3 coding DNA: TGCAGCGCCATTACAGGGGCGGACACTGAAGCTTTCTTT. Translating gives CSAITGADTEAFF.

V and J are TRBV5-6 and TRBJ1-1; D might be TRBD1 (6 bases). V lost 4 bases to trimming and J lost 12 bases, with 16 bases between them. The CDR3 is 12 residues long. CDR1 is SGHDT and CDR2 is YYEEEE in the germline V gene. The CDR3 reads CASSLDRLESFF. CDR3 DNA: TGTGCCAGCAGCCTCGACAGGTTGGAATCTTTCTTT.

CDR3 nucleotides: TGCGCCAGCAGCTTTTACAGGGGTGACACTGAAGCTTTCTTT. This encodes CASSFYRGDTEAFF. The rearrangement uses TRBV5-1 and TRBJ1-1; 7 bases are a match to TRBD1. This CDR3 region has 14 residues. The ends lost 2 bases at V and 3 bases at J; junction bases unmatched: 4. Germline loops: CDR1 SGHRS, CDR2 YFSETQ.

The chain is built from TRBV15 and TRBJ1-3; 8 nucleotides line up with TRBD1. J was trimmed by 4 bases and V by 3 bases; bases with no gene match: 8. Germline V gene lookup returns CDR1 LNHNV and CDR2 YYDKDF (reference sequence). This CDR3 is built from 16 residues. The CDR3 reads CATSRTDRVSGNTIYF. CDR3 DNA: TGTGCCACCAGCAGGACGGACAGGGTATCCGGAAACACCATATATTTT.

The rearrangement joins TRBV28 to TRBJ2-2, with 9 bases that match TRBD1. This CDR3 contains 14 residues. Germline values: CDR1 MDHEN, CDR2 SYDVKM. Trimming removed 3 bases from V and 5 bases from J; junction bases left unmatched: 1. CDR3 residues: CASSLTGGTGELFF. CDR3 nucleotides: TGTGCCAGCAGTTTGACAGGGGGAACCGGGGAGCTGTTTTTT.

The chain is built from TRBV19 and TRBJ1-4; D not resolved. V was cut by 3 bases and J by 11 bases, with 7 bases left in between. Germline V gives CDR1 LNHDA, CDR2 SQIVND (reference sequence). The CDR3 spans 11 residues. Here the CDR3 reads CASSMAGKLFF. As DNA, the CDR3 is TGTGCCAGTAGTATGGCCGGGAAACTGTTTTTT.

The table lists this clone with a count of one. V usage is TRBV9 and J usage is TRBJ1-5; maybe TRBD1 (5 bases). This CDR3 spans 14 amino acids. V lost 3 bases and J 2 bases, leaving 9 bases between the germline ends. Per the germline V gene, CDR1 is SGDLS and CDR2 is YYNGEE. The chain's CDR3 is CASSGGVRNQPQHF. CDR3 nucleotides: TGTGCCAGCAGCGGGGGGGTGCGCAATCAGCCCCAGCATTTT.

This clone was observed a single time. The chain's CDR3 is CASSSGSGREKLFF. CDR3 bases: TGCGCCAGCAGCTCGGGGAGTGGGAGGGAAAAACTGTTTTTT. This chain uses TRBV5-1 with TRBJ1-4; D uncertain. The CDR3 runs 14 residues. V was shortened by 3 bases and J by 8 bases, with 14 bases between the two germline ends. Germline CDR1 and CDR2: SGHRS and YFSETQ.

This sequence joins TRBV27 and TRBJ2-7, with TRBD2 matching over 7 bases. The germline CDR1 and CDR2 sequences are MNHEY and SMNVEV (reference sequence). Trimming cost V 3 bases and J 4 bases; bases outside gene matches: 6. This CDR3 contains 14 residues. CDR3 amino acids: CASSLRGMMYEQYF. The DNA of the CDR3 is TGTGCCAGCAGTTTGCGGGGGATGATGTACGAGCAGTACTTC.